This entry features one TCR beta chain sequence. Antigen: not known. Germline V gene lookup returns CDR1 SGHNT and CDR2 YYREEE (reference sequence). V lost 4 bases to trimming and J lost 6 bases; unmatched junction nucleotides: 9. The CDR3 length is 15 residues. The record originates from a study of CD8+ T cells in alopecia areata. Specified treatment: oral pan-JAK inhibitor, 5-10 mg twice daily. Following RNA extraction, reverse transcription yielded cDNA that acted as the sequencing template. Clones were read by immunoSEQ multiplex PCR, and TCRdb kept only the in-frame ones, dropping some. Found here are roughly 280,000 clones, 50% to 75% of them singletons; the top ten hold 0.9% to 0.95%. Study-wide results and caveats: Sequenced scalp T cells also include alphabeta T cells resident in normal skin. In scalp, tofacitinib significantly decreased clonality and expanded CD8+ clones among the top 100.

The chain combines TRBV5-4 with TRBJ1-1; 10 bases map to TRBD1. The TCR was taken from a human donor with alopecia areata. The material was CD4+ T cells sorted from blood, obtained at week 52, from a patient treated with tofacitinib. The CDR3 sequence is CASSPDGQGVAEAFF. The CDR3 bases are TGTGCCAGCAGCCCAGACGGACAGGGGGTTGCTGAAGCTTTCTTT.